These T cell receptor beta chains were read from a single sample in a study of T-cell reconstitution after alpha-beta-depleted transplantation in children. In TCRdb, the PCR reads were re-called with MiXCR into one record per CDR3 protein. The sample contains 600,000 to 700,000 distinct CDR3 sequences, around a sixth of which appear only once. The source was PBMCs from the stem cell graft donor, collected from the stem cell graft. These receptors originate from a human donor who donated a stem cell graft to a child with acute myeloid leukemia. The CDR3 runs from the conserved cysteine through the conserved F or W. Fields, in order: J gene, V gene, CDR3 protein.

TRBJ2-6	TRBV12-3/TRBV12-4	CASSLRGQFLGTLSGANVLTF
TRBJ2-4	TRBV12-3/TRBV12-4	CASSLEAGGTIAKNIQYF
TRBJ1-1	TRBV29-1	CSVEDRGTNTEAFF
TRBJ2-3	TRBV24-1	CATMVGGEGIDTQYF
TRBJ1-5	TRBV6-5	CASSSGWAATRNQPQHF
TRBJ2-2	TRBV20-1	CSATFDRVGTGELFF
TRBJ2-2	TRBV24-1	CATSDSQVRLNTGELFF
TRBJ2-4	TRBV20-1	CSASGGGARANTKNIQYF
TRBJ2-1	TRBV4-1	CASSQTSGGPGSYNEQFF
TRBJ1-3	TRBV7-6	CASSSWVDSGNTIYF
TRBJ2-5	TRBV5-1	CASSLEGGRVRYF
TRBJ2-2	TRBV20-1	CSGRRDTGELFF
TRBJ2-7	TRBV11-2	CASSSDLITQYEQYF
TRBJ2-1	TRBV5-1	CASSLAEREHNEQFF
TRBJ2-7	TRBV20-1	CSATGTDTYEQYF
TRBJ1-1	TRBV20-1	CSASRGAQTEAFF
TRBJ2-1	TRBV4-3	CASSQRSRLGEQFF
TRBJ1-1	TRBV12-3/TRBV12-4	CASSVPTLTEAFF
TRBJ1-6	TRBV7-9	CASSTAVSALHF
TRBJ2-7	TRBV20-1	CSASLGPGSEQYF
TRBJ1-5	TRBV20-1	CSASSYGSNQPQHF
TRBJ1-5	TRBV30	CACKRQGNQPQHF